The entry below gives a single TCR beta chain sequence along with its context. The antigen is unknown. The data are from a study of cytomegalovirus exposure and HLA in healthy donors. General study findings and limits: Three of the chains that were CMV-associated were confirmed in vitro to be specific for CMV antigens. For TCR beta chains, V- and J-gene trimming was later linked to a missense DCLRE1C variant. Several of the most significant clusters were apparently associated with common viral pathogens in a later analysis.

V shed 3 bases and J shed 3 bases, with 17 bases lying between them. The CDR3 covers 16 residues. CDR1 and CDR2 (germline): SGHRS, YFSETQ. The study ran its PCR with 60 Vbeta and 13 Jbeta primers. Profiling relied on immunoSEQ multiplex PCR, and the TCRdb table lists in-frame clones only, not all of them. The sample carries over 65,000 clones, around 73% recorded once. The receptor's source is a man aged 50 or older in good health and CMV-seronegative. The chain is built from TRBV5-1 and TRBJ2-3; possibly TRBD2 for D (7 bases). Material: PBMCs. The CDR3 reads CASSSRGAPQTDTQYF. Here the CDR3 DNA reads TGCGCCAGCAGCTCCCGGGGGGCCCCTCAAACAGATACGCAGTATTTT.